This record covers a single T cell receptor beta chain. Which antigen it targets is not known. Base qualities are not at hand, and no much larger clone is one base apart. This sample is drawn from a study of shared clonotypes between healthy human individuals (dated by TCRdb to the early 2020s). In terms of the full investigation: The cohort included three men and two women between 18 and 49 years of age. For each donor, CD4 naive and CD4 memory were each run on three plates, CD8 naive on two plates, and CD8 memory on one plate. The study deeply sequenced blood TCR repertoires of several healthy adults to estimate repertoire size and the extent of clonotype sharing between individuals. Libraries were prepared and TCR repertoires were sequenced by different laboratories using diverse techniques, in order to increase sequencing depth and limit assay-specific biases. Per donor, leukapheresis produced somewhere between about 0.94 and 9 billion PBMCs.

Using the deep immunoSEQ assay, TCR CDR3 regions were amplified from genomic DNA by multiplex PCR. Extracted genomic DNA from each cell subset was spread evenly across all wells of several immunoSEQ 96-well plates, with each plate serving as a replicate. For sorted subsets, roughly 190 ng of genomic DNA, equivalent to 25,000 to 35,000 T cell genomes, went into each replicate PCR. Purified libraries were measured with a Qubit 3.0 fluorometer, size-checked on a Bioanalyzer 2100, and measured again with the KAPA Library Quantification kit. Every immunoSEQ 96-well plate was sequenced on a separate single-read 150-cycle Illumina NextSeq 550 flow cell. Regarding the original processing steps: Because the immunoSEQ output held only junctional sequences and lacked quality scores, the filtering could not match the filtering applied to full-length reads. To assign V/J genes and CDR3, sequences were annotated against IMGT germline references using PyIR, a Python wrapper for IgBLAST v1.9. Reads were filtered out if the reads had weak V/J assignments (E-value above 1e-6), no CDR3, stop codons, out-of-frame junctions, or ambiguous translated residues. A V3J clonotype was defined by an identical inferred V gene, J gene, and CDR3 amino acid sequence. To compute the percentage overlap between repertoires, the number of shared unique clonotypes was divided by the size of the smaller repertoire. Richness of each repertoire was evaluated using RTK rarefaction, the Chao1 estimator, and Recon v2.1 estimates of unobserved clonotypes. OLGA was used to compute generation probabilities for all TCRbeta clonotypes that the gDNA method yielded from a few donors. TCRdb took this table from immuneACCESS and kept in-frame rearrangements with V and J called. Such tables lack part of the clones; where checked against another copy, unresolved V genes explain under half of the gap, and the rest is unexplained. V, J and clone size derive from that table, while D and trimming were established from the DNA sequence. The sample table contains about 2 million clones; only one count was recorded for about 95% of them. The top ten clonotypes cover roughly 1% of the sample.

CD8 naive samples were obtained by positive selection for CCR7 among CD45RO-negative cells, yielding a CD45RA+CCR7+ population from which TemRA cells were excluded. Donors were healthy HIV-negative adults with no recently reported acute infections or vaccinations. Only Caucasian adults living in Nashville, Tennessee, USA were represented among the donors. Blood was obtained by leukapheresis, after which PBMCs were separated by Ficoll-Histopaque density gradient centrifugation and cryopreserved in liquid nitrogen vapor phase. Analytical flow cytometry was used to check the purity and quantity of each magnetically sorted T cell population. From each sorted fraction, genomic DNA was isolated and quantified by UV absorbance on a Nanodrop 2000c. What the authors observed across the whole study: Only blood was sampled, and tissue TCR repertoires likely differ from those in blood. Incomplete sequencing was indicated by rarefaction of sorted-subset datasets, despite the large sequencing depth. Larger estimated clonotype richness was generally found for naive subsets than for memory subsets. Sharing across several donors was observed for around 5% of naive CD4, under 4% of naive CD8, about 2.3% of memory CD4, and 0.4% of memory CD8 clonotypes. Pairwise subsampling led to the expectation that sequencing depth would affect the degree of clonotype sharing among donors. Higher generation probabilities were observed for clonotypes shared by all four sorted-subset donors than for non-shared clonotypes. Because the study included a small number of donors, the genetic and exposure-history diversity represented was limited.

Counted from cysteine to phenylalanine, this CDR3 has 14 amino acids. The CDR3 DNA has 42 bases and is translated from base 1. Looking up the germline V gene yields CDR1 ENHRY and CDR2 SYGVKD. V ends up 6 bases short and J 1 base short, with an unmatched junction base count of 5. Here the chain combines TRBV10-3 and TRBJ2-5, and 7 junction bases match TRBD1. This clonotype was sampled from a man between 18 and 35 years old in good health. Source material: naive CD8+ T cells sorted from blood. The cell subset or site tag for this specimen amounts to: CD45RA+CCR7+. The CDR3 here reads CAIRGDSLQETQYF. The DNA is as follows: TGTGCCATCAGGGGGGACAGTCTCCAAGAGACCCAGTACTTC.